Below, 23 T cell receptor beta chains from the same sample are listed, as sequenced in a study of regulatory T cells in long-lasting Graves disease. CDR3 regions were amplified by Arm-PCR using iRepertoire HTBI primers to build TCR beta libraries. TCRdb fed the multiplex PCR reads into MiXCR, producing one record per CDR3 protein. The table records approximately 560,000 distinct CDR3 sequences, about 16% of them present only once. The time point: newly diagnosed GD, antithyroid drugs for less than 3 months. Researchers made the TCR library from RNA that was extracted from PBMCs. These same data were also listed under a study on T cells in Graves' hyperthyroidism and ophthalmopathy.

This specimen was peripheral blood mononuclear cells (PBMCs), taken at new diagnosis, from a patient treated with antithyroid drugs. These receptors all come from a man in his late teens or twenties with Graves disease.

In the case of this clonotype: Possible read error: a much larger clone is one base away. The V and J genes are TRBV3-1 and TRBJ1-5, with 7 bases that match TRBD1. This CDR3 spans 15 amino acids. The trim removed 2 bases at V and 4 bases at J, leaving 5 bases unmatched. CDR1 LGHDT and CDR2 YNNKEL come from the germline V gene (reference sequence). CDR3 bases: TGTGCCAGCAGCCAATGGGGGACAGTAAATCAGCCCCAGCATTTT. This translates into CASSQWGTVNQPQHF.

This clonotype appeared many times. This chain uses TRBV27 with TRBJ2-2; 7 bases are shared with TRBD2. The CDR3 loop spans 15 amino acids. The germline gives CDR1 MNHEY, CDR2 SMNVEV (reference sequence). Unmatched junction bases numbered 10, after V lost 5 bases and J lost 7 bases. The CDR3 nucleotides read TGTGCCAGCAGTGTAGTGGCGGGAGAGATCGGGGAGCTGTTTTTT. Its translation is CASSVVAGEIGELFF.

This sequence joins TRBV19 and TRBJ2-7; D not resolved. Deletions cut 6 bases from V and 0 bases from J, with 12 bases between. CDR1 and CDR2 (germline): LNHDA, SQIVND (reference sequence). This CDR3 region has 14 residues. CDR3 in DNA: TGTGCCAGTAGACCCACCAGGAGCTCCTACGAGCAGTACTTC. It is translated as CASRPTRSSYEQYF.

This clonotype was recorded at least ten times. V and J are TRBV30 and TRBJ2-1; 8 nucleotides align to TRBD2. CDR3 length: 14 residues. Germline V lookup: CDR1 GTSNPN, CDR2 SVGIG (reference sequence). V lost 6 bases, J lost 4 bases, and 8 bases stayed unmatched. The CDR3 region is CACYSGTFYNEQFF. For the CDR3, the DNA is TGTGCCTGCTATAGCGGGACCTTTTACAATGAGCAGTTCTTC.

This sequence joins TRBV9 and TRBJ2-2, with 8 bases aligning to TRBD2. Germline CDR1 reads SGDLS; CDR2 reads YYNGEE. This CDR3 contains 18 residues. V gave up 0 bases and J gave up 5 bases; unmatched junction bases: 12. The CDR3 protein is CASSVGGLAGSGTGELFF. DNA of the CDR3: TGTGCCAGCAGCGTAGGAGGTCTAGCGGGTTCCGGAACCGGGGAGCTGTTTTTT.

There are many counts of this clonotype. The V gene is TRBV7-9, the J gene TRBJ1-1; D unclear. Germline values: CDR1 SEHNR, CDR2 FQNEAQ (reference sequence). There are 13 residues in the CDR3. Deletions cut 5 bases from V and 2 bases from J, with 9 bases between. The CDR3 bases are TGTGCCAGCAGCCCGCTTTTAAACACTGAAGCTTTCTTT. This encodes CASSPLLNTEAFF. Supplemented by reference TRBV7-9 and TRBJ1-1, the full variable domain reads DTGVSQNPRHKITKRGQNVTFRCDPISEHNRLYWYRQTLGQGPEFLTYFQNEAQLEKSRLLSDRFSAERPKGSFSTLEIQRTEQGDSAMYLCASSPLLNTEAFFGQGTRLTVV.

Of note for this clonotype: This may stem from a read error, because a much larger clone lies one nucleotide away. The CDR3 nucleotides are TGTGCCAGCAGTTTAGGCCTTACCAATAGCACAGATACGCAGTATTTT. This codes for CASSLGLTNSTDTQYF. This chain connects TRBV12-3 or TRBV12-4 to TRBJ2-3, with D unresolved. V was pared by 1 base and J by 0 bases, with 11 bases between. The CDR3 is made up of 16 amino acids.

A note on this clonotype: A single base separates this from a much larger clone, so it may be a read error. The chain recombines TRBV30 with TRBJ2-1; D call uncertain. The CDR3 covers 12 residues. Trimming removed 2 bases at V and 10 bases at J, with 12 bases between. The germline gives CDR1 GTSNPN, CDR2 SVGIG (reference sequence). The CDR3 DNA reads TGTGCCTGGAGTCCGCTCCCAGCCGAGCAGTTCTTC. It specifies CAWSPLPAEQFF. Complete variable domain (other parts from reference TRBV30 and TRBJ2-1): SQTIHQWPATLVQPVGSPLSLECTVEGTSNPNLYWYRQAAGRGLQLLFYSVGIGQISSEVPQNLSASRPQDRQFILSSKKLLLSDSGFYLCAWSPLPAEQFFGPGTRLTVL.

This chain uses TRBV9 with TRBJ1-5; no clear D. The length of the CDR3 is 15 residues. The germline V gene encodes CDR1 SGDLS and CDR2 YYNGEE. V gave up 0 bases and J gave up 4 bases, with 11 bases separating them. DNA of the CDR3: TGTGCCAGCAGCGTAGAAGGTCAGTTAAATCAGCCCCAGCATTTT. Encoded protein: CASSVEGQLNQPQHF.

In this sample, this clonotype turned up many times. The rearrangement uses TRBV6-1 and TRBJ1-1; D is uncertain. CDR1 MNHNS and CDR2 SASEGT come from the germline V gene. The CDR3 is 14 amino acids. The V gene lost 8 bases and the J gene lost 0 bases, with 13 bases spanning the gap. CDR3 sequence reads: CASHIRRMNTEAFF. CDR3 DNA: TGTGCCAGCCACATTCGGCGTATGAACACTGAAGCTTTCTTT.

This clonotype was seen many times. The chain is built from TRBV7-9 and TRBJ2-1; 9 nucleotides agree with TRBD1. Germline CDR1 reads SEHNR; CDR2 reads FQNEAQ (reference sequence). CDR3 length: 15 residues. Trimming cost V 5 bases and J 7 bases; bases outside gene matches: 9. The CDR3 protein is CASSPDRDRVNEQFF. CDR3 nucleotide sequence: TGTGCCAGCAGCCCAGACCGGGACAGGGTAAATGAGCAGTTCTTC.

This clonotype has at least ten counts. V gene TRBV27 combines with J gene TRBJ2-3, with a possible D match to TRBD2 (6 bases). Germline values: CDR1 MNHEY, CDR2 SMNVEV (reference sequence). V was trimmed by 5 bases and J by 3 bases, leaving 15 bases between them. The CDR3 contains 15 residues. For the CDR3, the DNA is TGTGCCAGCAGTCCCGGAGGGGCGGTGACAGATACGCAGTATTTT. Translation: CASSPGGAVTDTQYF.

This clonotype was seen more than once but under ten times. This chain uses TRBV6-5 with TRBJ2-1; TRBD2 aligns across 8 bases. The CDR3 runs 17 residues. V was clipped by 0 bases and J by 6 bases; unmatched bases: 10. Germline V gene data show CDR1 as MNHEY and CDR2 as SVGAGI. CDR3 nucleotides: TGTGCCAGCAGTTACTCGATACCCGGGAGGGCCTTCAATGAGCAGTTCTTC. Residues: CASSYSIPGRAFNEQFF.

This clonotype was seen a few times. J is TRBJ1-1 and V is TRBV4-1, with D tentatively TRBD1 (5 bases). The CDR3 runs to 15 residues. V lost 5 bases and J 4 bases, leaving 17 bases between the germline ends. From germline, CDR1 is MGHRA and CDR2 YSYEKL. CDR3 DNA: TGCGCCAGCAGCTTAAGAGGGGTAGGGAGCACTGAAGCTTTCTTT. It is translated as CASSLRGVGSTEAFF.

V usage is TRBV30 and J usage is TRBJ1-2, with D maybe TRBD1 (5 bases). V was pared by 2 bases and J by 8 bases, with 21 bases between. Germline V gene data show CDR1 as GTSNPN and CDR2 as SVGIG (reference sequence). This CDR3 is 15 amino acids long. CDR3 region: CAWSRTQQASRGYTF. In DNA form, the CDR3 reads TGTGCCTGGAGTCGGACCCAACAGGCGTCGCGGGGCTACACCTTC.

This clonotype was counted between two and nine times. The chain is built from TRBV4-1 and TRBJ2-7; 10 bases align to TRBD2. Germline loops: CDR1 MGHRA, CDR2 YSYEKL. The V gene end was trimmed by 1 base and the J gene end by 6 bases; junction bases not matched to a gene: 9. The CDR3 loop spans 16 amino acids. CDR3 sequence reads: CASSQGRLAGVGEQYF. Written as DNA, the CDR3 is TGCGCCAGCAGCCAAGGACGGCTAGCGGGAGTGGGCGAGCAGTACTTC.

This clonotype was seen repeatedly, ten times or more. The CDR3 sequence: CASSNRQGFMNTEAFF. The CDR3 DNA reads TGTGCCAGCAGTAATCGACAGGGGTTCATGAACACTGAAGCTTTCTTT. This chain connects TRBV27 to TRBJ1-1; 8 bases are a match to TRBD1. This CDR3 has 16 residues. V dropped 5 bases and J dropped 0; count of bases not matched to a gene: 8. Germline-derived CDR1 and CDR2 are MNHEY and SMNVEV (reference sequence).

The chain carries TRBV24-1 and TRBJ2-1; D possibly matches TRBD1 or TRBD2 (6 bases each). Trimming stripped 6 bases from V and 7 bases from J, with 24 bases between. CDR1 and CDR2 from the germline V gene are KGHDR and SFDVKD. The CDR3 has 17 residues. The CDR3 spells CATSPPLPGGGGNEQFF. The CDR3 coding sequence is TGTGCCACCAGTCCCCCCCTCCCGGGCGGAGGGGGGAATGAGCAGTTCTTC.

In its sample, this clonotype was seen many times. The chain recombines TRBV5-1 with TRBJ2-1; D is uncertain. Trimming pared 4 bases from V and 12 bases from J, leaving 20 bases between. This CDR3 is built from 14 residues. Germline lookup yields CDR1 SGHRS and CDR2 YFSETQ. The CDR3 loop reads CASSEQKTLTGQFF. The CDR3 nucleotides are TGCGCCAGCAGCGAGCAAAAAACCCTGACTGGGCAGTTCTTC.

At least ten counts were recorded for this clonotype. The rearrangement links TRBV27 to TRBJ2-1; TRBD2 agrees at 14 bases. Per germline, CDR1 MNHEY and CDR2 SMNVEV (reference sequence). The CDR3 contains 17 residues. With V trimmed by 4 bases and J by 6 bases, 8 bases remained unmatched. CDR3 coding DNA: TGTGCCAGCAGTTCCGGACCTGGGACTAGCGGGAGCAATGAGCAGTTCTTC. Protein sequence: CASSSGPGTSGSNEQFF.

This clonotype was seen a few times. V is TRBV19 and J is TRBJ1-2; the D gene is possibly TRBD1 (5 bases). The CDR3 is made up of 14 amino acids. Trimming cost V 7 bases and J 2 bases, with 14 bases left between them. Germline V gene lookup returns CDR1 LNHDA and CDR2 SQIVND (reference sequence). The CDR3 coding sequence is TGTGCCAGTACCCCAGGGCTGGAAAACTATGGCTACACCTTC. Translated: CASTPGLENYGYTF.

This clonotype occurred many times. This chain joins TRBV3-1 and TRBJ2-3; no definite D call. Trimming removed 0 bases at V and 9 bases at J, with 7 bases between. CDR1 is LGHDT, CDR2 YNNKEL, per germline (reference sequence). The CDR3 contains 12 residues. The CDR3 DNA reads TGTGCCAGCAGCCAAGAAGGGTGGACGCAGTATTTT. As protein: CASSQEGWTQYF.

Comments on this clonotype: This clone may be a read error of a much larger clone one base away. V and J are TRBV2 and TRBJ2-5; 7 bases agree with TRBD2. Losses at the gene ends were 3 bases for V and 11 bases for J; bases not matched to a gene: 18. In germline, CDR1 is SNHLY, CDR2 FYNNEI. The CDR3 is 16 amino acids. CDR3: CASSDRELALYNEQYF. The CDR3 DNA is TGTGCCAGCAGTGATCGCGAACTAGCGCTATACAATGAGCAGTACTTC.